Below are 30 T cell receptor beta chains sequenced from a single sample in a study of blood T cell dynamics during melanoma immunotherapy. TCRdb's copy holds only in-frame clones and misses some; the assay was immunoSEQ multiplex PCR. The sample carries tens of thousands of clones, approximately 88% recorded once. Time point: pre-treatment baseline. This material consisted of blood, taken from a patient treated with checkpoint blockade. These receptors all stem from a human donor with melanoma.

The V gene is TRBV13, the J gene TRBJ2-7; tentatively, D is TRBD2 (5 bases). Germline CDR1 reads PRHDT; CDR2 reads FYEKMQ (reference sequence). Trimming left V 5 bases short and J 2 bases short, with 19 bases between. This CDR3 region has 16 residues. DNA for the CDR3: TGTGCCAGCAGCAGCAAAGCTAGCATTAATCCCTACGAGCAGTACTTC. Translation: CASSSKASINPYEQYF. The whole variable domain, filled in from reference TRBV13 and TRBJ2-7, reads AAGVIQSPRHLIKEKRETATLKCYPIPRHDTVYWYQQGPGQDPQFLISFYEKMQSDKGSIPDRFSAQQFSDYHSELNMSSLELGDSALYFCASSSKASINPYEQYFGPGTRLTVT.

This chain joins TRBV5-1 and TRBJ1-2; D might be TRBD1 (6 bases). Germline V CDR1 and CDR2: SGHRS, YFSETQ. V was shortened by 4 bases and J by 7 bases, with 17 bases between the two germline ends. CDR3 size: 14 residues. For the CDR3, the DNA is TGCGCCAGCAGCGCGATTACAGGGTCCGGTGGCTACACCTTC. Translated: CASSAITGSGGYTF.

V gene TRBV19 combines with J gene TRBJ1-5; D may be TRBD1 (5 bases). Trimming shortened V by 0 bases and J by 0 bases, and 9 bases separated the two germline ends. CDR1 LNHDA and CDR2 SQIVND come from the germline V gene (reference sequence). The CDR3 extends over 16 amino acids. In nucleotides, the CDR3 is TGTGCCAGTAGTATAGACAGGGCTAATAGCAATCAGCCCCAGCATTTT. This encodes CASSIDRANSNQPQHF.

This chain links TRBV13 with TRBJ1-5; D gene ambiguous. Between the trimmed V and J ends, which lost 0 bases and 8 bases, there was a span of 5 bases. In germline, CDR1 is PRHDT, CDR2 FYEKMQ (reference sequence). This CDR3 has 12 residues. Written as DNA, the CDR3 is TGTGCCAGCAGCTTAGGCGTTGAGCCCCAGCATTTT. Protein product: CASSLGVEPQHF. The whole variable domain, filled in from reference TRBV13 and TRBJ1-5, reads AAGVIQSPRHLIKEKRETATLKCYPIPRHDTVYWYQQGPGQDPQFLISFYEKMQSDKGSIPDRFSAQQFSDYHSELNMSSLELGDSALYFCASSLGVEPQHFGDGTRLSIL.

The chain is built from TRBV27 and TRBJ2-1; no clear D gene. Germline lookup yields CDR1 MNHEY and CDR2 SMNVEV (reference sequence). V lost 3 bases to trimming and J lost 7 bases, with 10 bases between them. CDR3 length equals 13 residues. CDR3 sequence (DNA): TGTGCCAGCAGTTTCACCGCGTTTAATGAGCAGTTCTTC. Amino acids: CASSFTAFNEQFF.

DNA for the CDR3: TGTGCCTGCGAGGGGATGGGGATGGGAAAACTGTTTTTT. This gives the protein CACEGMGMGKLFF. The rearrangement joins TRBV28 to TRBJ1-4; a possible D gene is TRBD1 (5 bases). The CDR3 sequence is 13 residues long. Deletions cut 11 bases from V and 10 bases from J, with 20 bases between. In germline, CDR1 is MDHEN, CDR2 SYDVKM.

The rearrangement uses TRBV7-8 and TRBJ2-5; 9 bases agree with TRBD2. Germline V CDR1 and CDR2: SGHVS, FQNEAQ. V lost 8 bases and J lost 7; bases outside the gene matches: 14. The length of the CDR3 is 15 residues. CDR3 bases: TGTGCCAGCTCCGGGACTAGCAGCAGCACCGGGACCCAGTACTTC. Protein sequence: CASSGTSSSTGTQYF.

This clone has a single count. The chain carries TRBV7-8 and TRBJ1-1; D gene ambiguous. From germline, CDR1 is SGHVS and CDR2 FQNEAQ. The CDR3 sequence is 14 residues long. Trimming took 1 base from V and 1 from J, leaving 7 bases between them. This CDR3 reads CASSLDVRNTEAFF. DNA for the CDR3: TGTGCCAGCAGCTTAGATGTGAGGAACACTGAAGCTTTCTTT.

The chain links TRBV28 to TRBJ2-7; TRBD1 is a possible D gene (5 bases). Germline lookup yields CDR1 MDHEN and CDR2 SYDVKM. The CDR3 length is 14 residues. The V end lost 6 bases, the J end lost 2 bases, and 14 bases lay between the germline ends. This chain's CDR3 is CASRGSGRAYEQYF. CDR3 in DNA: TGTGCCAGCAGGGGGTCGGGCAGGGCCTACGAGCAGTACTTC.

This rearrangement joins TRBV2 to TRBJ1-4, with 7 bases fitting TRBD1. CDR3 length: 15 amino acids. CDR1 SNHLY and CDR2 FYNNEI come from the germline V gene. J lost 6 bases, V lost 6 bases, and 10 bases had no gene match. As DNA, the CDR3 is TGTGCCAGCAGCCCAGACAGGGTGTTTTATGAAAAACTGTTTTTT. Translation gives CASSPDRVFYEKLFF.

The chain links TRBV29-1 to TRBJ1-2; no clear D. CDR1 and CDR2 from the germline V gene are SQVTM and ANQGSEA. This CDR3 contains 12 residues. V was clipped by 1 base and J by 5 bases, with 8 bases between them. The CDR3 DNA sequence: TGCAGCGTTGAAGGCGAGGGATATGGCTACACCTTC. Translating it yields CSVEGEGYGYTF.

The V call is TRBV16, the J call TRBJ2-7; D may be TRBD2 (5 bases). CDR3 length: 13 amino acids. The germline gives CDR1 KGHSY, CDR2 FQNENV. V was cut by 4 bases and J by 0 bases, with 7 bases left in between. CDR3: CASSPRGSYEQYF. CDR3 DNA: TGTGCCAGCAGCCCACGGGGCTCCTACGAGCAGTACTTC.

This clone has only one observation. The chain recombines TRBV5-1 with TRBJ1-1; no firm D call. Germline V lookup: CDR1 SGHRS, CDR2 YFSETQ. The CDR3 loop spans 13 amino acids. Between the trimmed V and J ends, which lost 4 bases and 1 base, there was a span of 8 bases. The CDR3, as DNA: TGCGCCAGCAGCCGAACGGGGAACACTGAAGCTTTCTTT. Amino acids: CASSRTGNTEAFF.

This rearrangement joins TRBV28 to TRBJ2-5; 8 nucleotides align to TRBD2. With the DNA end fitting TRBJ2-7 better, the J assignment may be wrong. CDR3 size: 13 residues. Germline V gene lookup returns CDR1 MDHEN and CDR2 SYDVKM. CDR3 sequence reads: CASSYSGAYEQYF. CDR3 sequence (DNA): TGTGCCAGCAGTTATAGCGGGGCCTACGAGCAGTACTTC.

The chain has TRBV6-5 and TRBJ2-7; 8 positions agree with TRBD2. The J segment lost 9 bases and the V segment lost 8 bases, leaving 15 bases of the junction unmatched. The germline V gene encodes CDR1 MNHEY and CDR2 SVGAGI. The CDR3 contains 14 residues. In nucleotides, the CDR3 is TGTGCCAGCCGGAGGACGGGGGGGCGGATTGTGCAGTACTTC. It yields the protein CASRRTGGRIVQYF.

V gene TRBV15 combines with J gene TRBJ2-7; TRBD1 aligns across 7 bases. V shed 4 bases and J 5 bases; nucleotides not matched to a gene: 11. This CDR3 is 15 amino acids long. Germline lookup yields CDR1 LNHNV and CDR2 YYDKDF (reference sequence). This CDR3 reads CATSKGQTYGDEQYF. CDR3 DNA: TGTGCCACCAGCAAGGGACAGACTTACGGGGACGAGCAGTACTTC.

The chain couples TRBV6-1 to TRBJ2-7; the D gene is possibly TRBD1 (6 bases). V lost 6 bases, J lost 3 bases, and 12 bases lay in between. CDR1 and CDR2 from the germline V gene are MNHNS and SASEGT. The CDR3 extends over 13 amino acids. The CDR3: CASRRQGNYEQYF. The DNA for the CDR3 is TGTGCCAGCAGGCGCCAGGGGAACTACGAGCAGTACTTC.

This chain joins TRBV7-9 and TRBJ2-1; 14 bases align to TRBD2. Per the germline V gene, CDR1 is SEHNR and CDR2 is FQNEAQ (reference sequence). This CDR3 spans 18 amino acids. Trimming took 5 bases from V and 7 from J; bases not matched to a gene: 13. The CDR3 loop reads CASSLGTSGSEEGNEQFF. In DNA, the CDR3 is TGTGCCAGCAGCCTAGGGACTAGCGGGAGTGAAGAGGGGAATGAGCAGTTCTTC.

The rearrangement uses TRBV10-2 and TRBJ2-7; D not certain. The germline CDR1 and CDR2 sequences are WSHSY and SAAADI. The V end lost 6 bases, the J end lost 4 bases, and 13 bases lay between the germline ends. CDR3 length equals 13 residues. The CDR3 DNA reads as TGCGCCAGCAGCCCGGGCCCAGTTTACGAGCAGTACTTC. Its protein product is CASSPGPVYEQYF.

In regard to this clone: The identical CDR3 is also encoded by other nucleotide sequences in the sample. The chain employs TRBV28 and TRBJ2-7; 11 nucleotides match TRBD2. This CDR3 has 15 amino acids. Looked up from germline, CDR1 is MDHEN and CDR2 is SYDVKM. Germline trimming cut 4 bases from V and 4 bases from J; bases unmatched to any gene: 6. This CDR3 reads CASSSLAGGPYEQYF. The CDR3 DNA follows: TGTGCCAGCAGTTCCTTAGCGGGAGGGCCTTACGAGCAGTACTTC.

The chain employs TRBV6-5 and TRBJ2-7; D gene ambiguous. Per germline, CDR1 MNHEY and CDR2 SVGAGI. V gave up 6 bases and J gave up 2 bases, with 11 bases separating them. The CDR3 consists of 13 residues. Here the CDR3 reads CASSPRAAYEQYF. Here the CDR3 DNA reads TGTGCCAGCAGCCCCCGGGCCGCCTACGAGCAGTACTTC.

The CDR3 loop is CASRVGTPQNTEAFF. In nucleotides, the CDR3 is TGTGCCAGCAGAGTCGGGACACCCCAGAACACTGAAGCTTTCTTT. This chain links TRBV2 with TRBJ1-1; D is possibly TRBD1 (6 bases). The V gene's germline CDR1 is SNHLY and CDR2 FYNNEI. Trimming stripped 6 bases from V and 1 base from J, with 15 bases between. The CDR3 is made up of 15 amino acids.

The chain couples TRBV7-3 to TRBJ2-3, with 14 bases lining up with TRBD2. The CDR3 runs to 16 residues. Germline V gene data show CDR1 as SGHTA and CDR2 as FQGTGA. J gave up 3 bases and V 5 bases, and 4 bases lay outside the gene matches. The CDR3 here is CASSTGLAGGTDTQYF. Here the CDR3 DNA reads TGTGCCAGCAGCACTGGACTAGCGGGAGGAACAGATACGCAGTATTTT.

The chain employs TRBV28 and TRBJ2-1; D gene unclear. Germline V gene sequence: CDR1 MDHEN, CDR2 SYDVKM. This CDR3 has 16 amino acids. Trimming stripped 5 bases from V and 4 bases from J, with 18 bases between. CDR3 DNA sequence: TGTGCCAGCAGTCCCTTTGCGTTAAGGGATTACAATGAGCAGTTCTTC. It is translated as CASSPFALRDYNEQFF.

The sample holds a few counts of this clone. V gene TRBV12-5 combines with J gene TRBJ2-3; unclear D gene. This CDR3 spans 14 amino acids. Trimming shortened V by 1 base and J by 0 bases, and 5 bases separated the two germline ends. Germline V CDR1 and CDR2: LGHNT, FRNRAP. This chain's CDR3 is CASGLGGSTDTQYF. CDR3 DNA: TGTGCTAGTGGTTTGGGCGGAAGCACAGATACGCAGTATTTT. The full variable domain, its missing parts supplied by reference TRBV12-5 and TRBJ2-3, is DARVTQTPRHKVTEMGQEVTMRCQPILGHNTVFWYRQTMMQGLELLAYFRNRAPLDDSGMPKDRFSAEMPDATLATLKIQPSEPRDSAVYFCASGLGGSTDTQYFGPGTRLTVL.

This chain connects TRBV5-4 to TRBJ2-1; no firm D call. The CDR3 is 15 amino acids. The ends were cut back, 0 bases at V and 8 bases at J, with 15 bases in the middle. Germline-derived CDR1 and CDR2 are SGHNT and YYREEE (reference sequence). The CDR3 protein is CASSLGGSIADEQFF. As DNA, the CDR3 is TGTGCCAGCAGCTTGGGGGGTAGTATCGCCGATGAGCAGTTCTTC.

The chain combines TRBV5-8 with TRBJ2-2; TRBD2 aligns across 9 bases. The CDR3 is 17 amino acids. Germline CDR1 and CDR2: SGHTS and YDEGEE. The V gene end was trimmed by 2 bases and the J gene end by 2 bases; junction bases not matched to a gene: 7. Here the CDR3 reads CASSLWGLAGNTGELFF. Written as DNA, the CDR3 is TGTGCCAGCAGCTTATGGGGGCTAGCGGGAAACACCGGGGAGCTGTTTTTT. The complete variable domain, with remaining parts taken from reference TRBV5-8 and TRBJ2-2, reads EAGVTQSPTHLIKTRGQQATLRCSPISGHTSVYWYQQALGLGLQFLLWYDEGEERNRGNFPPRFSGRQFPNYSSELNVNALELEDSALYLCASSLWGLAGNTGELFFGEGSRLTVL.

V usage is TRBV29-1 and J usage is TRBJ1-2, with D perhaps matching TRBD1 (5 bases). V was trimmed by 0 bases and J by 4 bases, leaving 12 bases between them. Germline V gives CDR1 SQVTM, CDR2 ANQGSEA. This CDR3 contains 14 residues. The CDR3 is CSVEDQGVAYGYTF. The CDR3 nucleotides read TGCAGCGTTGAAGATCAAGGGGTGGCCTATGGCTACACCTTC.

V and J are TRBV28 and TRBJ2-7, with D possibly being TRBD1 (6 bases). V was cut by 3 bases and J by 4 bases, with 7 bases left in between. This CDR3 has 12 residues. The germline CDR1 and CDR2 sequences are MDHEN and SYDVKM. The CDR3 reads CASSFGTYEQYF. CDR3 DNA sequence: TGTGCCAGCAGTTTTGGGACATACGAGCAGTACTTC.

This clone was counted only a few times. The chain uses TRBV10-1 and TRBJ2-7, with TRBD2 matching over 10 bases. Germline values: CDR1 WNHNN, CDR2 SYGVQD (reference sequence). The CDR3 is 14 residues long. The J segment lost 1 base and the V segment lost 9 bases, leaving 6 bases of the junction unmatched. Written as DNA, the CDR3 is TGCGCCAGAATTAGCGGGAGGACTTCCTACGAGCAGTACTTC. Its translation is CARISGRTSYEQYF.